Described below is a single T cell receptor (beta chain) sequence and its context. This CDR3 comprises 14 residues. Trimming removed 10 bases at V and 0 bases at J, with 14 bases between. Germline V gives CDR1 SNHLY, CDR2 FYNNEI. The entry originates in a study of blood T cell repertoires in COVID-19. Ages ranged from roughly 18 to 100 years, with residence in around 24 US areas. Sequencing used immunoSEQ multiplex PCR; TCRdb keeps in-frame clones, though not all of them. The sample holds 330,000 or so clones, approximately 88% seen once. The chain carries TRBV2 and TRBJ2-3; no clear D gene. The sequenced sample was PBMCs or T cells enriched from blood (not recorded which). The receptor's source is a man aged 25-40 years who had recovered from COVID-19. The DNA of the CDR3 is TGTGCCACCCAACTTGTCTCTAGCACAGATACGCAGTATTTT. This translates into CATQLVSSTDTQYF.